This T cell receptor beta chain was captured in a study of persistence of HIV-infected CD4 T cells. Study outcomes and limitations: Antigen-responding cells were enriched for degenerate expanded CDR3beta sequences. TCR oligoclonality correlated with proviral oligoclonality in the same sorted populations.

Remarks on this clone: The antigen is unknown.

The stimulus was an HIV-1 Gag 15-mer peptide pool, around 1.1 ug/peptide/mL. CD40L/CD69 double-negative CD45RO-high memory CD4+ T cells were collected. PBMCs were depleted of CD8+ T cells before stimulation. Sequencing used immunoSEQ version 4 in survey mode. Genomic DNA was diluted to 10 ng/uL, up to 1 ug per sample. TCRdb's copy holds only in-frame clones and misses some; the assay was immunoSEQ multiplex PCR. The sample has around 35,000 clones, about 81% seen once. Trimming cost V 4 bases and J 1 base, with 19 bases left between them. This CDR3 has 17 residues. This clonotype was obtained from an adult with HIV. The donor label of this sample is uncertain. Sequencing was performed on cultured CD4+ T cells from PBMCs, taken from a patient who received antiretroviral therapy. The V call is TRBV23-1, the J call TRBJ2-5; possible D gene TRBD1, 5 bases. TRBV23-1 is placed among ORFs of uncertain function. The CDR3 region is CASSRPPPPGPQETQYF. The CDR3 DNA is TGCGCCAGCAGTCGACCTCCCCCCCCAGGGCCCCAAGAGACCCAGTACTTC.